The present T cell receptor beta chain was sequenced within a study of long-term antiretroviral therapy in people with HIV. After removal of 5 bases from V and 6 bases from J, the junction contained 2 bases not matched to a gene. The germline CDR1 and CDR2 sequences are MGHDK and SYGVNS. This CDR3 is 12 amino acids long. The immunoSEQ assay was v3.0, run at survey level. Method: immunoSEQ multiplex PCR; TCRdb's copy keeps in-frame clones and lacks some. The repertoire includes about 27,000 clones, 80% to 90% of them detected once, and more than 7.5% sits in the top ten. This rearrangement joins TRBV25-1 to TRBJ2-3; the match to TRBD2 covers 7 bases. This specimen was unsorted PBMCs, taken 3 years after starting antiretroviral therapy. This TCR came from a man aged 40-50 years with HIV. The CDR3 DNA reads TGTGCCAGCAGTTGGGAGGGCGATACGCAGTATTTT. Translation: CASSWEGDTQYF.